The rows below give T cell receptor beta chains drawn from one sample of a study of CD8 T cells in ankylosing spondylitis. TCRdb processed the 5' RACE reads anew with MiXCR; each CDR3 protein has one entry. The table lists roughly 200,000 distinct CDR3 sequences, around 13% of them singletons, with 15% to 20% in the top ten. The sample comprised blood, either unsorted or a sorted T cell fraction (not recorded which). The origin of the receptors is a male donor with ankylosing spondylitis or in good health (not recorded which). Both conserved end residues are part of each CDR3. A D gene is named only where the DNA matches it firmly. Only part of the rows carry a size: once, few, many, or a class if the clone is expanded.

size: few; J: TRBJ2-1; D: NA; V: TRBV2; DNA: TGTGCCAGCAGTGATGAGGTCAGGAGCTCCTACAATGAGCAGTTCTTC; CDR3: CASSDEVRSSYNEQFF
size: NA; J: TRBJ2-7; D: TRBD2; V: TRBV15; DNA: TGTGCCACCAGCAGAGATCGATGGGGGGGGAACGGCGAGCAGTACTTC; CDR3: CATSRDRWGGNGEQYF
size: few; J: TRBJ2-6; D: NA; V: TRBV27; DNA: TGTGCCAGCAGATTAACCACCGGGGGACAAGGCCCCCGGGCTGGGGCCAACGTCCTGACTTTC; CDR3: CASRLTTGGQGPRAGANVLTF
size: NA; J: TRBJ2-2; D: NA; V: TRBV20-1; DNA: TGCAGTGCTGTGAACACCGGGGAGCTGTTTTTT; CDR3: CSAVNTGELFF
size: NA; J: TRBJ2-1; D: TRBD2; V: TRBV7-6; DNA: TGTGCCAGCAGCTACTGGGCGGGAGGCTCCTACAATGAGCAGTTCTTC; CDR3: CASSYWAGGSYNEQFF
size: NA; J: TRBJ2-1; D: TRBD1; V: TRBV20-1; DNA: TGCAGTGCATACCGGGACAGGGGTCACAATGAGCAGTTCTTC; CDR3: CSAYRDRGHNEQFF
size: few; J: TRBJ2-6; D: NA; V: TRBV6-1; DNA: TGTGCCAGCAGTGGGGGGGTTGGGGCCAACGTCCTGACTTTC; CDR3: CASSGGVGANVLTF
size: many; J: TRBJ2-3; D: NA; V: TRBV4-1; DNA: TGCGCCAGCAGCCTAGGACTTCGCGGGAATACGCAGTATTTT; CDR3: CASSLGLRGNTQYF
size: few; J: TRBJ2-7; D: TRBD1; V: TRBV7-9; DNA: TGTGCCAGCAGCCCACAGGGGTACTACGAGCAGTACTTC; CDR3: CASSPQGYYEQYF
size: NA; J: TRBJ1-1; D: NA; V: TRBV25-1; DNA: TGTGCCAGCAGTGAATATGCAGGGACCACTGAAGCTTTCTTT; CDR3: CASSEYAGTTEAFF
size: NA; J: TRBJ2-7; D: NA; V: TRBV2; DNA: TGTGCCAGCAGAGGAACTGAAGGGGGTCCAGGCCGGAGCGAGCAGTACTTC; CDR3: CASRGTEGGPGRSEQYF
size: few; J: TRBJ2-2; D: NA; V: TRBV6-1; DNA: TGTGCCAGCAGTGAAGATGTGGGGGGGGGCGGCGGGGAGCTGTTTTTT; CDR3: CASSEDVGGGGGELFF
size: NA; J: TRBJ2-7; D: TRBD2; V: TRBV6-2/TRBV6-3; DNA: TGTGCCAGCAGTTTTTACGTCGGACTAGCCACCTCCTACGAGCAGTACTTC; CDR3: CASSFYVGLATSYEQYF
size: many; J: TRBJ2-1; D: TRBD1; V: TRBV5-1; DNA: TGCGCCAGCAGCTTGGGACAGGGGCCCTACAATGAGCAGTTCTTC; CDR3: CASSLGQGPYNEQFF
size: NA; J: TRBJ2-3; D: NA; V: TRBV10-3; DNA: TGTGCCATAGCTACCAGGAGCTATTCCACAGATACGCAGTATTTT; CDR3: CAIATRSYSTDTQYF
size: few; J: TRBJ1-1; D: NA; V: TRBV4-1; DNA: TGCGCCAGCAGCCAAGACGAGGGGCCGGGCACTGAAGCTTTCTTT; CDR3: CASSQDEGPGTEAFF
size: NA; J: TRBJ1-1; D: NA; V: TRBV7-8; DNA: TGTGCCAGCAGCCCCGAGGTGCGGGGGCCTGAAGCTTTCTTT; CDR3: CASSPEVRGPEAFF
size: many; J: TRBJ2-7; D: NA; V: TRBV7-9; DNA: TGTGCCAGCAGCCCCACTTCCGGGAGCTACGAGCAGTACTTC; CDR3: CASSPTSGSYEQYF
size: NA; J: TRBJ2-3; D: TRBD2; V: TRBV27; DNA: TGTGCCAGCAGTGGCCCTAGCGGGGGCACAGATACGCAGTATTTT; CDR3: CASSGPSGGTDTQYF
size: NA; J: TRBJ2-7; D: NA; V: TRBV12-3/TRBV12-4; DNA: TGTGCCATCAGTATCAGACCCTACCCCCGTTCCAGGTCCTACGAGCAGTACTTC; CDR3: CAISIRPYPRSRSYEQYF
size: few; J: TRBJ1-3; D: TRBD1; V: TRBV29-1; DNA: TGCAGCGTCGCGGGACAGGGAAACACCATATATTTT; CDR3: CSVAGQGNTIYF
size: NA; J: TRBJ2-1; D: NA; V: TRBV27; DNA: TGTGCCAGCAGTTTATCTCCCCGCGAGCCCAACAATGAGCAGTTCTTC; CDR3: CASSLSPREPNNEQFF
size: NA; J: TRBJ2-1; D: NA; V: TRBV3-1; DNA: TGTGCCAGCAGCCATCCTAGCTCCTACAATGAGCAGTTCTTC; CDR3: CASSHPSSYNEQFF
size: few; J: TRBJ2-3; D: TRBD2; V: TRBV12-3/TRBV12-4; DNA: TGTGCCAGCAGTTTAGGAGGTCCCGGGACTAGTTTAGATACGCAGTATTTT; CDR3: CASSLGGPGTSLDTQYF
size: NA; J: TRBJ2-1; D: TRBD2; V: TRBV27; DNA: TGTGCCAGCAGTTCCGGGACTAGCGTAGGACCCAATGAGCAGTTCTTC; CDR3: CASSSGTSVGPNEQFF
size: many; J: TRBJ2-1; D: NA; V: TRBV12-3/TRBV12-4; DNA: TGTGCCAGCAGTTTTGGGCGTGAGCAGTTCTTC; CDR3: CASSFGREQFF
size: few; J: TRBJ2-1; D: TRBD2; V: TRBV12-3/TRBV12-4; DNA: TGTGCCAGCAGTTGGAGACTAGCGGGGGGGCCTAGTGAGCAGTTCTTC; CDR3: CASSWRLAGGPSEQFF